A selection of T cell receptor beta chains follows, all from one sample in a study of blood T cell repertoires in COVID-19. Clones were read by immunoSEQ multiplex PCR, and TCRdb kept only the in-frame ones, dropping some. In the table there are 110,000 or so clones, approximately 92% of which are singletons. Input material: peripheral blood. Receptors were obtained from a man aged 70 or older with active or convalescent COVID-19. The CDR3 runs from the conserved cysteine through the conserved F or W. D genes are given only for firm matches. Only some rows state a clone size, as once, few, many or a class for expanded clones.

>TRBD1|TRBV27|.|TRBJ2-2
CASSLRQGAGTFGELFF
TGTGCCAGCAGTCTCCGACAGGGGGCGGGCACTTTCGGGGAGCTGTTTTTT
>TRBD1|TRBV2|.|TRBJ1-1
CASSRPIQGGNTEAFF
TGTGCCAGCAGTAGACCCATTCAGGGGGGGAACACTGAAGCTTTCTTT
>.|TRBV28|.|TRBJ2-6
CASIFGWVFVSGANVLTF
TGTGCCAGCATCTTCGGGTGGGTATTCGTCTCTGGGGCCAACGTCCTGACTTTC
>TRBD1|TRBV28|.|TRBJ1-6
CASSDQTGHNSPLHF
TGTGCCAGCAGTGACCAGACAGGGCATAATTCACCCCTCCACTTT
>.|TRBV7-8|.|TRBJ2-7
CASSPMAGTLWNEQYF
TGTGCCAGCAGCCCAATGGCGGGGACCCTTTGGAACGAGCAGTACTTC
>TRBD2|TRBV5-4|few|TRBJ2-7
CASSQGGSGRIYEQYF
TGTGCCAGCAGCCAAGGGGGGAGCGGGAGAATCTACGAGCAGTACTTC
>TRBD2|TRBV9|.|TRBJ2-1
CASSTGTSGSHSSYNEQFF
TGTGCCAGCAGCACCGGGACTAGCGGGAGCCACAGCTCCTACAATGAGCAGTTCTTC
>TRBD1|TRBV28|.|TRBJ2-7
CASSLTGTGSYEQYF
TGTGCCAGCAGTTTAACCGGGACAGGCTCCTACGAGCAGTACTTC
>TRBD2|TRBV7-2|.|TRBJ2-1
CASSLVHYGTSAYNEQFF
TGTGCCAGCAGCTTAGTACACTACGGGACTAGCGCCTACAATGAGCAGTTCTTC
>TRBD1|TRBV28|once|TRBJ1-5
CASSSLKLGQGAFQPQHF
TGTGCCAGCAGTTCACTAAAGTTGGGACAGGGGGCTTTTCAGCCCCAGCATTTT
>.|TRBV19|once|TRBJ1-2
CASSIRGGYTF
TGTGCCAGTAGTATAAGAGGTGGCTACACCTTC
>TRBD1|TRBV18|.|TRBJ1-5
CASSALQGSVQPQHF
TGTGCCAGCTCAGCGTTACAGGGGTCGGTTCAGCCCCAGCATTTT
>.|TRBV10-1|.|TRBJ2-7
CASSDSTYEQYF
TGCGCCAGTTCGGACAGCACCTACGAGCAGTACTTC
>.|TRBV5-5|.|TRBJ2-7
CASSLDRSYEQYF
TGTGCCAGCAGCTTGGACAGATCCTACGAGCAGTACTTC
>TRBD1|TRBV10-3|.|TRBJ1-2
CAISVDRDIDGYTF
TGTGCCATCAGTGTTGACAGGGACATAGATGGCTACACCTTC
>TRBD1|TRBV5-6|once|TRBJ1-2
CASSWGTGGHGYTF
TGTGCCAGCAGCTGGGGGACAGGGGGTCATGGCTACACCTTC
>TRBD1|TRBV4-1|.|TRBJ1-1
CASSPMGQGGTEAFF
TGCGCCAGCAGCCCGATGGGACAGGGTGGGACTGAAGCTTTCTTT
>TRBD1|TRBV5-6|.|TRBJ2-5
CASSGPGQTQETQYF
TGTGCCAGCAGCGGACCGGGACAGACTCAAGAGACCCAGTACTTC
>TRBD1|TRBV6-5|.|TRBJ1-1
CASTPGQREAFF
TGTGCCAGCACTCCGGGACAGAGAGAAGCTTTCTTT
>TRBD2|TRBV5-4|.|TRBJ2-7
CASSLASGTYEQYF
TGTGCCAGCAGCTTGGCTAGCGGAACCTACGAGCAGTACTTC
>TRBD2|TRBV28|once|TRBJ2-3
CASSLYRGAGVADTQYF
TGTGCCAGCAGTCTCTATCGAGGAGCGGGAGTGGCAGATACGCAGTATTTT
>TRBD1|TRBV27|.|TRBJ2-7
CASRPTGFSYEQYF
TGTGCCAGCAGGCCGACAGGGTTCTCCTACGAGCAGTACTTC
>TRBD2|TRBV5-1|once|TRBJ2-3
CASSLWREGGTDTQYF
TGCGCCAGCAGCTTATGGCGGGAGGGTGGCACAGATACGCAGTATTTT
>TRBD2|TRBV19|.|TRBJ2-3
CASSSGGNTDTQYF
TGTGCCAGTAGTAGCGGGGGGAACACAGATACGCAGTATTTT
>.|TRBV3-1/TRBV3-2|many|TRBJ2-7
CASSLAGPGEQYF
TGTGCCAGCAGCCTTGCGGGACCAGGCGAGCAGTACTTC
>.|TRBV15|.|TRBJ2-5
CATSRDRGRSETQYF
TGTGCCACCAGCAGAGATCGAGGTCGGTCGGAGACCCAGTACTTC
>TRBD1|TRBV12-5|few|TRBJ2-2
CASGPGQGGVGELFF
TGTGCTAGTGGCCCCGGACAGGGTGGAGTCGGGGAGCTGTTTTTT
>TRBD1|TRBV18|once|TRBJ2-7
CASSLGQDYEQYF
TGTGCCAGCTCACTAGGACAGGACTACGAGCAGTACTTC
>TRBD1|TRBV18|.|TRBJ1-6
CASSPAGTGGSSPLHF
TGTGCCAGCTCACCCGCCGGGACAGGGGGCAGTTCACCCCTCCACTTT
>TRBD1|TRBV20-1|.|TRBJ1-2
CSAGGQVGYTF
TGCAGTGCTGGAGGACAGGTCGGCTACACCTTC
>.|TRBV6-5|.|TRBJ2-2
CASSYSRYANTGELFF
TGTGCCAGCAGTTACTCGAGATACGCGAACACCGGGGAGCTGTTTTTT
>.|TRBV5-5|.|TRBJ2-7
CASSRLISDSDRLYF
TGTGCCAGCAGCCGACTGATTTCGGACTCCGATCGTTTATACTTC
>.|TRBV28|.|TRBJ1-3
CASWSGDSGNTIYF
TGTGCCAGCTGGTCGGGGGATTCGGGAAACACCATATATTTT
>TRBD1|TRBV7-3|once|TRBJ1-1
CASSPQGSWTEAFF
TGTGCCAGCAGCCCACAGGGGTCGTGGACTGAAGCTTTCTTT
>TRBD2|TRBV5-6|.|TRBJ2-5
CASSRSGSQETQYF
TGTGCCAGCAGCCGAAGCGGGAGTCAAGAGACCCAGTACTTC
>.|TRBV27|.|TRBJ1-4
CASAGWGLNEKLFF
TGTGCCAGCGCGGGATGGGGACTCAATGAAAAACTGTTTTTT
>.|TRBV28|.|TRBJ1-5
CASSLGGGGVGNQPQHF
TGTGCCAGCAGTTTAGGCGGGGGCGGGGTGGGCAATCAGCCCCAGCATTTT
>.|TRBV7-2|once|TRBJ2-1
CASSLRGGGLYNEQFF
TGTGCCAGCAGCCTCAGGGGAGGGGGTCTCTACAATGAGCAGTTCTTC
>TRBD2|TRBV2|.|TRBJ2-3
CASRISGSTDTQYF
TGTGCCAGCAGGATTAGCGGGAGCACAGATACGCAGTATTTT
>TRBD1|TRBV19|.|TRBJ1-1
CASRTGEITEAFF
TGTGCCAGTAGGACAGGGGAGATCACTGAAGCTTTCTTT
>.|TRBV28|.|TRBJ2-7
CASSFRFPSSYEQYF
TGTGCCAGCAGTTTCAGGTTCCCGAGCTCCTACGAGCAGTACTTC
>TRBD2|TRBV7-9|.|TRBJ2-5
CASSPRLAGEETQYF
TGTGCCAGCAGCCCAAGACTAGCGGGAGAGGAGACCCAGTACTTC
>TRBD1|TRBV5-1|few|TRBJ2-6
CASSGGQGVVSGANVLTF
TGCGCCAGCAGCGGAGGACAGGGGGTAGTCTCTGGGGCCAACGTCCTGACTTTC
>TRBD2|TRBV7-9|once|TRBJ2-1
CASSLRGDNEQFF
TGTGCCAGCAGCTTACGGGGGGACAATGAGCAGTTCTTC
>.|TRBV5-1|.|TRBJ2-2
CASSFSGVNGELFF
TGCGCCAGCAGTTTCTCAGGGGTTAACGGGGAGCTGTTTTTT
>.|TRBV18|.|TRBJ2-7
CASSPVRDRTYEQYF
TGTGCCAGCTCACCAGTTCGCGACAGAACCTACGAGCAGTACTTC
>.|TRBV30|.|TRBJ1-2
CAWSVLWGDGYTF
TGTGCCTGGAGTGTACTATGGGGGGATGGCTACACCTTC
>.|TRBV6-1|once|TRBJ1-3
CASSEREYSGNTIYF
TGTGCCAGCAGTGAAAGGGAGTACTCTGGAAACACCATATATTTT
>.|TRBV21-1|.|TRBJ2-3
CASSRGLRFTDTQYF
TGTGCCAGCAGCAGGGGGCTACGGTTCACAGATACGCAGTATTTT
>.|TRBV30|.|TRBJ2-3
CAWRSVRGARSDTQYF
TGTGCCTGGAGGTCGGTTAGGGGCGCGAGGTCAGATACGCAGTATTTT
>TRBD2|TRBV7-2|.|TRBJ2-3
CASSNTLAGGGTDTQYF
TGTGCCAGCAGCAACACGCTAGCGGGAGGGGGCACAGATACGCAGTATTTT
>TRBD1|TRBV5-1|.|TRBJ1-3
CASSLGQGNSGNTIYF
TGCGCCAGCAGCTTGGGACAGGGTAACTCTGGAAACACCATATATTTT
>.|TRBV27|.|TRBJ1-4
CASGEPNEKLFF
TGTGCCAGCGGGGAGCCAAATGAAAAACTGTTTTTT
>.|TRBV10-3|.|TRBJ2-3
CAISESPSGTDTQYF
TGTGCCATCAGTGAGAGTCCTTCGGGCACAGATACGCAGTATTTT
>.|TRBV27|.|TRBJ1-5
CASSQGLFQPQHF
TGTGCCAGCAGTCAAGGACTCTTTCAGCCCCAGCATTTT
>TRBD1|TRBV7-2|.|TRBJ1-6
CASSLATGGNSPLHF
TGTGCCAGCAGCTTAGCTACAGGGGGGAATTCACCCCTCCACTTT
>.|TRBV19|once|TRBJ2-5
CASSISGLETQYF
TGTGCCAGTAGTATTTCAGGGTTGGAGACCCAGTACTTC
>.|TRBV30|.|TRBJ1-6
CAWSAGSSPLHF
TGTGCCTGGAGTGCGGGGTCTTCACCCCTCCACTTT